This entry is about one T cell receptor beta chain. Antigen: not known. This sample stems from a study of cytomegalovirus exposure and HLA in healthy donors. The PCR contained 60 Vbeta and 13 Jbeta primers. Method: immunoSEQ multiplex PCR; TCRdb's copy keeps in-frame clones and lacks some. The sample lists under 80,000 clones; 68% were seen once. Germline V gives CDR1 MGHDK, CDR2 SYGVNS. V lost 3 bases, J lost 7 bases, and 6 bases stayed unmatched. The CDR3 length is 16 residues. Study findings and constraints: Investigators reported 150 to 200 TCR beta chains as tied to cytomegalovirus. Sequencing depth roughly uniform across donors was assumed in presence/absence analyses.

The chain carries TRBV25-1 and TRBJ2-2, with 12 positions matching TRBD2. Material: PBMCs. The origin of this receptor is a woman aged 25 to 39 in good health and CMV-seronegative. This CDR3 reads CASSDTSGGKNGELFF. The DNA of the CDR3 is TGTGCCAGCAGTGATACTAGCGGGGGGAAGAACGGGGAGCTGTTTTTT.